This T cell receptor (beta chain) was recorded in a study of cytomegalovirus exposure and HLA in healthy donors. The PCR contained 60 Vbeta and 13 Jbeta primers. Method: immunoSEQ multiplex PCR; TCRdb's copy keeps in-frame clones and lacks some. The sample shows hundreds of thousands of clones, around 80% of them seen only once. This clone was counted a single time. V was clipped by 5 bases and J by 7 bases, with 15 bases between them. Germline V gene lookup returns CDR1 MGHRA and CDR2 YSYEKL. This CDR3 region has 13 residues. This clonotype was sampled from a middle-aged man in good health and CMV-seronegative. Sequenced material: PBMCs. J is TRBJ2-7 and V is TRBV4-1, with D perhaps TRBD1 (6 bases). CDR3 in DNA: TGCGCCAGCAGCGTAGGCGGCCAGGGGGAGCAGTACTTC. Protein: CASSVGGQGEQYF.